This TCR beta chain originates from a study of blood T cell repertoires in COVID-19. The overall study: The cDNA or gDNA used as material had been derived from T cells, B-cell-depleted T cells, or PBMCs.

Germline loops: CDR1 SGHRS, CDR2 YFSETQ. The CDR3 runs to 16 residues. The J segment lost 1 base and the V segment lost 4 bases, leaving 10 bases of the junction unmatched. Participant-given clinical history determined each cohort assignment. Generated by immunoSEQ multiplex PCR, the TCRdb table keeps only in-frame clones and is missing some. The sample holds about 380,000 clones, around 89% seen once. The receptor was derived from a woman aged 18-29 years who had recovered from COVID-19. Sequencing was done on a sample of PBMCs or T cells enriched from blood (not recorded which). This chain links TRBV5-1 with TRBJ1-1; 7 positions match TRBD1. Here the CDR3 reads CASSEPWGQRNTEAFF. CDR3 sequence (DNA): TGCGCCAGCAGCGAGCCCTGGGGACAGAGGAACACTGAAGCTTTCTTT.